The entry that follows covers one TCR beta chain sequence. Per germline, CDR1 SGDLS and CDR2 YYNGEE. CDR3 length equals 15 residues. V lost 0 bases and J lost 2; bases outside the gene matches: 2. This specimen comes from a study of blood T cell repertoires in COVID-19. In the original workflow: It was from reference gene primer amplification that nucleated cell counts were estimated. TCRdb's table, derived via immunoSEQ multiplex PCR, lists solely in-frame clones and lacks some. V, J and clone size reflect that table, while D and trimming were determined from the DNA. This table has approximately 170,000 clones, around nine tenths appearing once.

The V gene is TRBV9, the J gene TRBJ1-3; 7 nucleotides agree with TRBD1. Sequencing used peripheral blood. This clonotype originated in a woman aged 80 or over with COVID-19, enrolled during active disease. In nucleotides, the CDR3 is TGTGCCAGCAGCGTAGAGGGGGCGGCTGGAAACACCATATATTTT. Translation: CASSVEGAAGNTIYF.